The source of this TCR beta chain is a study of shared clonotypes between healthy human individuals. Background on the study: Each donor's CD4 naive and CD4 memory cells filled three plates apiece, CD8 naive two, and CD8 memory one.

TCRdb's copy holds only in-frame clones and misses some; the assay was immunoSEQ multiplex PCR. Altogether 560,000 or so clones are present, approximately 96% being singletons, with the ten largest covering about 0.11%. Deletions cut 2 bases from V and 5 bases from J, with 9 bases between. The CDR3 loop spans 13 amino acids. From germline, CDR1 is SGHNT and CDR2 YYREEE (reference sequence). CD45RO-negative cells were positively selected for CCR7, leaving out terminally differentiated effector memory CD45RA+ cells. The healthy adult donors were HIV-negative and reported no recent acute infections or vaccinations.

The clonotype was recovered from a woman aged 30 to 39 in good health. The sequenced sample was naive CD8+ T cells sorted from blood. The chain carries TRBV5-4 and TRBJ2-3; D unclear. As DNA, the CDR3 is TGTGCCAGCAGCTTTCGGACGGAAGATACGCAGTATTTT. Translation: CASSFRTEDTQYF.